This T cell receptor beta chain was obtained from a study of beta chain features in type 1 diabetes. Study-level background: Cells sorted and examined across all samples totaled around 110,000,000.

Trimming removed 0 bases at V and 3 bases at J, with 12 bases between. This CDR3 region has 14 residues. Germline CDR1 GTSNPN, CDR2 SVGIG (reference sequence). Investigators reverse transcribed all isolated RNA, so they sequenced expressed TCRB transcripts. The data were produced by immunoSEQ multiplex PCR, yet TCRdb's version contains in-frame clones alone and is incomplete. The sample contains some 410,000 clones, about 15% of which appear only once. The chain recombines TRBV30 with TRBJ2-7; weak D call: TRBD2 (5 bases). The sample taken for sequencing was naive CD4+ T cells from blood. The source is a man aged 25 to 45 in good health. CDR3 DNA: TGTGCCTGGAGTGTACGAGCCGGAGGCTACGAGCAGTACGTC. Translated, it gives CAWSVRAGGYEQYV.